This entry lists 18 T cell receptor beta chains sequenced from one sample in a study of blood T cell repertoires in COVID-19. Produced via immunoSEQ multiplex PCR; TCRdb's table is partial and in-frame only. The table has hundreds of thousands of clones, roughly 90% seen once. Sample: PBMCs or T cells enriched from blood (not recorded which). The source of these receptors is a woman aged 30 to 39 who had recovered from COVID-19.

The chain uses TRBV28 and TRBJ1-5; 8 bases agree with TRBD1. V shed 7 bases and J 0 bases; nucleotides not matched to a gene: 14. The CDR3 length is 18 residues. Germline V gene sequence: CDR1 MDHEN, CDR2 SYDVKM. CDR3 in DNA: TGTGCCAGCAAGTCAACACGGACAGGGAAATATAGCAATCAGCCCCAGCATTTT. Amino acids: CASKSTRTGKYSNQPQHF.

The V call is TRBV18, the J call TRBJ1-4; a weak D match, TRBD1 (6 bases). The germline V and J ends were trimmed by 2 bases and 7 bases, with 11 bases remaining between them. Germline CDR1 KGHSH, CDR2 LQKENI. The length of the CDR3 is 14 residues. CDR3 loop: CASSPGGASEKLFF. The DNA for the CDR3 is TGTGCCAGCTCACCAGGGGGGGCCTCTGAAAAACTGTTTTTT.

The chain combines TRBV5-4 with TRBJ1-2, with D maybe TRBD1 (6 bases). Trimming removed 5 bases at V and 4 bases at J, with 12 bases between. The CDR3 is 13 residues long. Germline V gene data show CDR1 as SGHNT and CDR2 as YYREEE (reference sequence). The CDR3 is CASRTTGSYGYTF. The CDR3 nucleotides read TGTGCCAGCAGAACTACAGGGAGCTATGGCTACACCTTC.

The chain joins TRBV28 to TRBJ2-3, with D possibly TRBD1 on 7 matching bases. V was pared by 6 bases and J by 2 bases, with 15 bases between. Germline lookup yields CDR1 MDHEN and CDR2 SYDVKM. The CDR3 covers 15 residues. The CDR3 nucleotides read TGTGCCAGCAGGACCGCGGGACAGAACACAGATACGCAGTATTTT. Translating gives CASRTAGQNTDTQYF. Drawing the rest from reference TRBV28 and TRBJ2-3, the complete variable domain is DVKVTQSSRYLVKRTGEKVFLECVQDMDHENMFWYRQDPGLGLRLIYFSYDVKMKEKGDIPEGYSVSREKKERFSLILESASTNQTSMYLCASRTAGQNTDTQYFGPGTRLTVL.

In the case of this clone: Other DNA sequences in this sample translate to the same CDR3. The rearrangement joins TRBV6-5 to TRBJ2-5, with 7 bases that match TRBD2. The CDR3 totals 13 residues. The V and J ends lost 3 bases and 4 bases, in that order; junction bases with no gene match: 2. Germline CDR1 and CDR2: MNHEY and SVGAGI. CDR3 nucleotide sequence: TGTGCCAGCAGTTATGCGGGAGCAGAGACCCAGTACTTC. As protein: CASSYAGAETQYF.

The rearrangement links TRBV13 to TRBJ1-3; D is unresolved. The germline V and J ends were trimmed by 5 bases and 9 bases, with 11 bases remaining between them. This CDR3 is 12 amino acids long. Germline CDR1 PRHDT, CDR2 FYEKMQ (reference sequence). The CDR3 reads CASSPSASTIYF. Written as DNA, the CDR3 is TGTGCCAGCAGCCCCTCTGCTAGCACCATATATTTT.

CDR3: CASSQDPRGRAFGGTDTQYF. The CDR3 DNA is TGCGCCAGCAGCCAAGATCCACGAGGGAGGGCCTTTGGGGGCACAGATACGCAGTATTTT. The genes are TRBV4-1 and TRBJ2-3; 7 bases agree with TRBD2. Trimming removed 0 bases from V and 1 base from J; junction bases left unmatched: 16. The CDR3 has 20 amino acids. From germline, CDR1 is MGHRA and CDR2 YSYEKL.

In this sample, this clone turned up a few times. This rearrangement joins TRBV28 to TRBJ2-7; 9 bases agree with TRBD2. The ends lost 1 base at V and 4 bases at J; junction bases unmatched: 8. Germline V lookup: CDR1 MDHEN, CDR2 SYDVKM. The CDR3 has 16 residues. The chain's CDR3 is CASSLYGTSPMYEQYF. CDR3 DNA: TGTGCCAGCAGTTTATATGGGACTAGCCCTATGTACGAGCAGTACTTC. Together with reference TRBV28 and TRBJ2-7, the CDR3 gives the full variable domain: DVKVTQSSRYLVKRTGEKVFLECVQDMDHENMFWYRQDPGLGLRLIYFSYDVKMKEKGDIPEGYSVSREKKERFSLILESASTNQTSMYLCASSLYGTSPMYEQYFGPGTRLTVT.

The chain is built from TRBV5-8 and TRBJ1-2, with TRBD1 matching over 9 bases. V dropped 2 bases and J dropped 7; count of bases not matched to a gene: 9. The CDR3 consists of 15 residues. Germline assignment: CDR1 SGHTS and CDR2 YDEGEE. The CDR3: CASSFDRGSLGGYTF. DNA for the CDR3: TGTGCCAGCAGCTTTGACAGGGGGAGTCTCGGTGGCTACACCTTC.

This clone was recorded once. An end of the junction does not agree with germline; a read error may underlie this. This chain links TRBV24-1 with TRBJ2-1; unclear D gene. This CDR3 is built from 12 residues. CDR1 and CDR2 (germline): KGHDR, SFDVKD. The CDR3 nucleotides are TGTGCCACCAGTGATTTGCAAACTACAATGATCTTC. As protein: CATSDLQTTMIF.

The rearrangement links TRBV5-6 to TRBJ1-6; D gene uncertain. Germline CDR1 reads SGHDT; CDR2 reads YYEEEE. The CDR3 is 14 amino acids. V lost 2 bases to trimming and J lost 10 bases, with 13 bases between them. The CDR3 bases are TGTGCCAGCAGCTTATGGGCGGGCCAATCACCCCTCCACTTT. Residues: CASSLWAGQSPLHF.

The chain couples TRBV4-1 to TRBJ2-2, with 10 positions matching TRBD2. The CDR3 sequence is 16 residues long. The V and J ends lost 4 bases and 7 bases, in that order; junction bases with no gene match: 9. Germline V gene lookup returns CDR1 MGHRA and CDR2 YSYEKL. The CDR3 loop reads CASSPTSGIFVGELFF. The CDR3 DNA is TGCGCCAGCAGCCCTACTAGCGGGATTTTTGTCGGGGAGCTGTTTTTT.

The chain combines TRBV5-5 with TRBJ1-1, with D unresolved. Germline V gene sequence: CDR1 SGHKS, CDR2 YYEKEE (reference sequence). The CDR3 loop spans 14 amino acids. Trimming removed 0 bases at V and 8 bases at J, with 14 bases between. The DNA of the CDR3 is TGTGCCAGCAGCTTGGCTAGCGGGTACCGGGAAGCTTTCTTT. Amino acids: CASSLASGYREAFF.

The CDR3 spells CASSPLEASGKFF. The CDR3 coding sequence is TGTGCCAGCAGTCCCCTTGAGGCTAGCGGGAAGTTCTTC. The chain couples TRBV6-4 to TRBJ2-1; the match to TRBD2 covers 9 bases. The CDR3 has 13 amino acids. Losses at the gene ends were 5 bases for V and 14 bases for J; bases not matched to a gene: 10. Germline V lookup: CDR1 MRHNA, CDR2 SNTAGT.

J is TRBJ2-1 and V is TRBV19; 8 bases map to TRBD1. With 2 bases clipped from V and 5 bases from J, the junction kept 5 bases outside the gene matches. Germline CDR1 is LNHDA and CDR2 is SQIVND (reference sequence). CDR3 length equals 15 residues. The CDR3 here is CASSIFNRGNNEQFF. In nucleotides, the CDR3 is TGTGCCAGTAGTATATTTAACAGGGGGAACAATGAGCAGTTCTTC.

The chain combines TRBV5-1 with TRBJ2-7; TRBD1 agrees at 8 bases. The CDR3 loop spans 16 amino acids. V lost 0 bases to trimming and J lost 2 bases; unmatched junction nucleotides: 7. The V gene's germline CDR1 is SGHRS and CDR2 YFSETQ. This chain's CDR3 is CASSLARDRSTYEQYF. The CDR3 coding sequence is TGCGCCAGCAGCTTGGCCCGGGACAGGTCAACCTACGAGCAGTACTTC.

The CDR3 DNA reads TGTGCCAGCTCATCCTCAGGGCAGTTTAATGAAAAACTGTTTTTT. Translation gives CASSSSGQFNEKLFF. V gene TRBV18 combines with J gene TRBJ1-4; TRBD1 might be the D (5 bases). Germline values: CDR1 KGHSH, CDR2 LQKENI. The CDR3 runs to 15 residues. Between the trimmed V and J ends, which lost 5 bases and 4 bases, there was a span of 14 bases. Combining the CDR3 with reference TRBV18 and TRBJ1-4 gives the whole variable domain NAGVMQNPRHLVRRRGQEARLRCSPMKGHSHVYWYRQLPEEGLKFMVYLQKENIIDESGMPKERFSAEFPKEGPSILRIQQVVRGDSAAYFCASSSSGQFNEKLFFGSGTQLSVL.

The chain joins TRBV5-4 to TRBJ2-5; D might be TRBD2 (6 bases). The ends were cut back, 4 bases at V and 4 bases at J, with 11 bases in the middle. The germline V gene has CDR1 SGHNT and CDR2 YYREEE (reference sequence). CDR3 length: 13 amino acids. The CDR3 DNA is TGTGCCAGCAGCCCGGAAGCGGGAGAGACCCAGTACTTC. This gives the protein CASSPEAGETQYF.